The rows below give T cell receptor beta chains drawn from one sample of a study of shared clonotypes between healthy human individuals. Generated by immunoSEQ multiplex PCR, the TCRdb table keeps only in-frame clones and is missing some. The sample comprises millions of clones, about 92% of which are singletons, and roughly 1.8% rests with the top ten. What was sequenced was naive CD8+ T cells from PBMCs. These receptors came from a man younger than 35 in good health. Some clones in this sample may be carry-over from other donors' samples. Both conserved end residues are part of each CDR3. A D gene is named only where the DNA matches it firmly. Clone size is given for some rows only: seen once, a few or many times, or a class if the clone is expanded.

J: TRBJ2-1; size: NA; V: TRBV4-1; D: NA; DNA: TGCGCCAGCAGCCAAGTGACTAGTTCGCTAGCGGAGCAGTTCTTC; CDR3: CASSQVTSSLAEQFF
J: TRBJ2-7; size: NA; V: TRBV28; D: NA; DNA: TGTGCCAGCAGTTTCCAGGGTGCCCCCTACGAGCAGTACTTC; CDR3: CASSFQGAPYEQYF
J: TRBJ2-1; size: NA; V: TRBV6-1; D: TRBD2; DNA: TGTGCCAGCAGCAGACTAGCGGGTTTCAATGAGCAGTTCTTC; CDR3: CASSRLAGFNEQFF
J: TRBJ2-7; size: NA; V: TRBV6-5; D: NA; DNA: TGTGCCAGCAGTCCTCGGGTACCCCACTACGAGCAGTACTTC; CDR3: CASSPRVPHYEQYF
J: TRBJ2-7; size: NA; V: TRBV10-3; D: TRBD1; DNA: TGTGCCATCAGTGAGGACAGGGGTCACGAGCAGTACTTC; CDR3: CAISEDRGHEQYF
J: TRBJ2-7; size: NA; V: TRBV27; D: TRBD1; DNA: TGTGCCAGCAATGAAGGACAGGTACCCCACGAGCAGTACTTC; CDR3: CASNEGQVPHEQYF
J: TRBJ1-3; size: NA; V: TRBV5-1; D: TRBD1; DNA: TGCGCCAGCAGCTGGGACAGGGGCGGCTCTGGAAACACCATATATTTT; CDR3: CASSWDRGGSGNTIYF
J: TRBJ2-7; size: NA; V: TRBV28; D: NA; DNA: TGTGCCAGCAGTTTAATGCCAGCGAGTTGGGCGGTCTTC; CDR3: CASSLMPASWAVF
J: TRBJ2-3; size: NA; V: TRBV7-8; D: TRBD2; DNA: TGTGCCAGCAGCTCAGGACTAGCGGGAGTCACAGATACGCAGTATTTT; CDR3: CASSSGLAGVTDTQYF
J: TRBJ2-2; size: once; V: TRBV7-9; D: TRBD2; DNA: TGTGCCAGCAGCCCGGTAGCGGGAGTGCCCGGGGAGCTGTTTTTT; CDR3: CASSPVAGVPGELFF
J: TRBJ2-1; size: once; V: TRBV4-1; D: NA; DNA: TGCGCCAGCAGCCAAGATTTGAGGAGAGGGGCCTACAATGAGCAGTTCTTC; CDR3: CASSQDLRRGAYNEQFF
J: TRBJ2-1; size: NA; V: TRBV5-8; D: NA; DNA: TGTGCCAGCAGCTTAGGGGGAGGGCCGTCTGATGAGCAGTTCTTC; CDR3: CASSLGGGPSDEQFF
J: TRBJ1-5; size: NA; V: TRBV27; D: NA; DNA: TGTGCCAGCAGTTTTCTCCAGGGAAATCAGCCCCAGCATTTT; CDR3: CASSFLQGNQPQHF
J: TRBJ2-7; size: NA; V: TRBV19; D: NA; DNA: TGTGCCAGTAGTATACGCGGCAATTCCTACGAGCAGTACTTC; CDR3: CASSIRGNSYEQYF
J: TRBJ1-2; size: NA; V: TRBV4-3; D: NA; DNA: TGCGCCAGCAGCCAAGTTTCGGGGGGAAACTATGGCTACACCTTC; CDR3: CASSQVSGGNYGYTF
J: TRBJ2-7; size: NA; V: TRBV5-8; D: NA; DNA: TGTGCCAGCAGCCGGGCGGTTTACTACGAGCAGTACTTC; CDR3: CASSRAVYYEQYF
J: TRBJ1-2; size: NA; V: TRBV19; D: NA; DNA: TGTGCCAGCAACAGGTGGCAGCAGTATAACTATGGCTACACCTTC; CDR3: CASNRWQQYNYGYTF
J: TRBJ1-2; size: NA; V: TRBV28; D: TRBD1; DNA: TGTGCCAGCATGGTTTGGGCGGGGACAGCAAACTATGGCTACACCTTC; CDR3: CASMVWAGTANYGYTF
J: TRBJ1-1; size: NA; V: TRBV27; D: NA; DNA: TGTGCCAGCAGTGGGGGCCTGAACACTGAAGCTTTCTTT; CDR3: CASSGGLNTEAFF
J: TRBJ2-7; size: NA; V: TRBV5-4; D: NA; DNA: TGTGCCAGCAGCGTGGACCTTTCCTACGAGCAGTACTTC; CDR3: CASSVDLSYEQYF
J: TRBJ2-3; size: once; V: TRBV11-2; D: NA; DNA: TGTGCCAGCAGCTCCACAGGGCCAGATACGCAGTATTTT; CDR3: CASSSTGPDTQYF
J: TRBJ1-5; size: few; V: TRBV19; D: TRBD1; DNA: TGTGCCAGTAGTATCACGAGGACAGGGCCCCCTAATCAGCCCCAGCATTTT; CDR3: CASSITRTGPPNQPQHF
J: TRBJ2-7; size: once; V: TRBV6-5; D: NA; DNA: TGTGCCAGCACCCCATCAGGGGGGCTGAACGAGCAGTACTTC; CDR3: CASTPSGGLNEQYF
J: TRBJ2-7; size: NA; V: TRBV28; D: NA; DNA: TGTGCCAGCAATCACAGTGGTAGGCCCGGCGAGCAGTACTTC; CDR3: CASNHSGRPGEQYF
J: TRBJ2-7; size: NA; V: TRBV6-5; D: TRBD1; DNA: TGTGCCAGCAAGCTGGGACAGGGTATTATCCACGAGCAGTACTTC; CDR3: CASKLGQGIIHEQYF
J: TRBJ2-3; size: NA; V: TRBV9; D: TRBD2; DNA: TGTGCCAGCAACGCCCCCCTCAAACTCGCGGGAGGGTCGCCGAATACGCAGTATTTT; CDR3: CASNAPLKLAGGSPNTQYF
J: TRBJ2-1; size: NA; V: TRBV28; D: TRBD2; DNA: TGTGCCAGCACCCTGACTAGCGGGAGTACCTACAATGAGCAGTTCTTC; CDR3: CASTLTSGSTYNEQFF
J: TRBJ1-2; size: NA; V: TRBV27; D: TRBD1; DNA: TGTGCCAGCAGTTCCCGGGACAGGGGTACCTACACCTTC; CDR3: CASSSRDRGTYTF
J: TRBJ2-7; size: NA; V: TRBV19; D: TRBD1; DNA: TGTGCCAGTACCCTGACAGGGACAGCCTACGAGCAGTACTTC; CDR3: CASTLTGTAYEQYF
J: TRBJ2-7; size: NA; V: TRBV27; D: NA; DNA: TGTGCCAGCAGTTCGGGTCTAACAATCTACTCAGAGCAGTACTTC; CDR3: CASSSGLTIYSEQYF
J: TRBJ2-7; size: NA; V: TRBV18; D: NA; DNA: TGTGCCAGCTCACGGACGGATTCCTACGAGCAGTACTTC; CDR3: CASSRTDSYEQYF
J: TRBJ1-2; size: NA; V: TRBV27; D: TRBD1; DNA: TGTGCCAGCAGTTTAGGACCTGGGACAGGCAAGAACTATGGCTACACCTTC; CDR3: CASSLGPGTGKNYGYTF
J: TRBJ2-7; size: NA; V: TRBV4-3; D: NA; DNA: TGCGCCAGCAGCCAAGATTTCGCAGGGGAGTCCTACGAGCAGTACTTC; CDR3: CASSQDFAGESYEQYF
J: TRBJ2-3; size: NA; V: TRBV7-8; D: NA; DNA: TGTGCCAGCAGCTCAAGACAGTCCACAGATACGCAGTATTTT; CDR3: CASSSRQSTDTQYF
J: TRBJ2-3; size: NA; V: TRBV5-4; D: TRBD2; DNA: TGTGCCAGCAGCTTAATAGCGGGAGGGCCGACAGATACGCAGTATTTT; CDR3: CASSLIAGGPTDTQYF
J: TRBJ2-3; size: NA; V: TRBV9; D: TRBD1; DNA: TGTGCCAGCAGCCTCCAGGGACAGCTTCGGGACACAGATACGCAGTATTTT; CDR3: CASSLQGQLRDTDTQYF
J: TRBJ1-1; size: NA; V: TRBV5-1; D: NA; DNA: TGCGCCAGCAGCCCCCGGGCAGGGATGAACACTGAAGCTTTCTTT; CDR3: CASSPRAGMNTEAFF
J: TRBJ1-3; size: NA; V: TRBV19; D: NA; DNA: TGTGCCAGTAGGAAACTATCTGGAAACACCATATATTTT; CDR3: CASRKLSGNTIYF
J: TRBJ2-2; size: NA; V: TRBV4-3; D: TRBD1; DNA: TGCGCCAGCAGCCACAGGACAGGGAGATACACCGGGGAGCTGTTTTTT; CDR3: CASSHRTGRYTGELFF
J: TRBJ2-1; size: NA; V: TRBV4-2; D: TRBD2; DNA: TGTGCCAGCAGCCAGGGGCGGGAGTCCCATGAGCAGTTCTTC; CDR3: CASSQGRESHEQFF
J: TRBJ2-1; size: NA; V: TRBV7-8; D: NA; DNA: TGTGCCAGCAGCGTCGGGCCGACCGGACCCTACAATGAGCAGTTCTTC; CDR3: CASSVGPTGPYNEQFF
J: TRBJ1-3; size: NA; V: TRBV7-9; D: NA; DNA: TGTGCCAGCAGCTTAGTTGCGAGGCCCTCTGGAAACACCATATATTTT; CDR3: CASSLVARPSGNTIYF
J: TRBJ2-1; size: NA; V: TRBV14; D: NA; DNA: TGTGCCAGCAGCCCCTGGGGGGCCTACAATGAGCAGTTCTTC; CDR3: CASSPWGAYNEQFF
J: TRBJ2-1; size: NA; V: TRBV2; D: NA; DNA: TGTGCCAGCAGTGAAGCGCAGGAGCCGAACAATGAGCAGTTCTTC; CDR3: CASSEAQEPNNEQFF
J: TRBJ2-7; size: NA; V: TRBV27; D: TRBD2; DNA: TGTGCCAGCAGCGCGGGAGCCACCTACGAGCAGTACTTC; CDR3: CASSAGATYEQYF
J: TRBJ2-7; size: few; V: TRBV11-2; D: TRBD1; DNA: TGTGCCAGCAGTGGGACAGGGACCGAGCAGTACTTC; CDR3: CASSGTGTEQYF
J: TRBJ2-1; size: once; V: TRBV2; D: TRBD2; DNA: TGTGCCAGCAGTCATTACCAAGGGGAGGGGTACAATGAGCAGTTCTTC; CDR3: CASSHYQGEGYNEQFF
J: TRBJ2-7; size: NA; V: TRBV6-5; D: NA; DNA: TGTGCCAGCAGTTACTCGTCCGGGCCTGACGAGCAGTACTTC; CDR3: CASSYSSGPDEQYF
J: TRBJ1-2; size: NA; V: TRBV9; D: NA; DNA: TGTGCCAGCAGCGCCAGGGCAGAGGGCTATGGCTACACCTTC; CDR3: CASSARAEGYGYTF
J: TRBJ2-2; size: NA; V: TRBV18; D: TRBD2; DNA: TGTGCCAGCTTCGGGCAGTACCGGACTAGCGGGAGCGACGGGGAGCTGTTTTTT; CDR3: CASFGQYRTSGSDGELFF
J: TRBJ1-2; size: NA; V: TRBV2; D: NA; DNA: TGTGCCAGCAGTGAAGTTGGTGGAGGGTACTATGGCTACACCTTC; CDR3: CASSEVGGGYYGYTF
J: TRBJ2-7; size: NA; V: TRBV27; D: NA; DNA: TGTGCCAGCAGTTTAGGGGGGAACTACGAGCAGTACTTC; CDR3: CASSLGGNYEQYF
J: TRBJ2-7; size: NA; V: TRBV15; D: TRBD1; DNA: TGTGCCACCAGCAGAGAAGGACAGGGCTACGAGCAGTACTTC; CDR3: CATSREGQGYEQYF